The following is a T cell receptor beta chain sequence with its context. Assay used: immunoSEQ multiplex PCR; TCRdb lists only in-frame clones, some missing. The sample shows 350,000 to 450,000 clones, around 87% of them seen only once. The sample comes from a study of blood T cell repertoires in COVID-19. In the study overall: The analysed material was cDNA or gDNA that came from T cells, B-cell-depleted T cells, or PBMCs.

The Seattle patients, enrolled during active infection, were followed longitudinally. Unmatched junction bases numbered 2, after V lost 2 bases and J lost 4 bases. Germline CDR1 is MNHNS and CDR2 is SASEGT. This CDR3 comprises 15 residues. The chain employs TRBV6-1 and TRBJ1-5, with TRBD1 identical over 10 bases. This receptor was obtained from a woman aged 55-69 years with COVID-19, enrolled during active disease. Sequenced material: peripheral blood. DNA for the CDR3: TGTGCCAGCAGTGAAAGGGGACAGGGGAATCAGCCCCAGCATTTT. This gives the protein CASSERGQGNQPQHF.